These 19 T cell receptor beta chains were all obtained from the same sample, sequenced in a study of blood T cell repertoires in COVID-19. Only in-frame clones appear in the TCRdb table, and some are missing; sequencing was by immunoSEQ multiplex PCR. The table includes more than 250,000 clones, approximately 86% detected once. The sample taken for sequencing was PBMCs or T cells enriched from blood (not recorded which). Every receptor here comes from a woman aged 18-29 years who had recovered from COVID-19.

This clone showed up just a few times. V usage is TRBV7-8 and J usage is TRBJ2-2; TRBD2 agrees at 8 bases. CDR1 and CDR2 (germline): SGHVS, FQNEAQ. The CDR3 loop spans 16 amino acids. The J segment lost 7 bases and the V segment lost 5 bases, leaving 12 bases of the junction unmatched. CDR3 amino acids: CASSQSPGGAGGELFF. CDR3 coding DNA: TGTGCCAGCAGCCAGTCCCCGGGGGGGGCTGGCGGGGAGCTGTTTTTT.

This chain connects TRBV30 to TRBJ2-1; 11 nucleotides align to TRBD2. V was clipped by 1 base and J by 4 bases; unmatched bases: 12. This CDR3 spans 18 amino acids. The germline V gene encodes CDR1 GTSNPN and CDR2 SVGIG (reference sequence). As DNA, the CDR3 is TGTGCCTGGAGTGACCTGACCGGGACTAGCGGTGCTTACAATGAGCAGTTCTTC. This encodes CAWSDLTGTSGAYNEQFF. The complete variable domain, with remaining parts taken from reference TRBV30 and TRBJ2-1, reads SQTIHQWPATLVQPVGSPLSLECTVEGTSNPNLYWYRQAAGRGLQLLFYSVGIGQISSEVPQNLSASRPQDRQFILSSKKLLLSDSGFYLCAWSDLTGTSGAYNEQFFGPGTRLTVL.

The V call is TRBV2, the J call TRBJ1-6; the D gene is possibly TRBD1 (5 bases). V was trimmed by 6 bases and J by 14 bases, leaving 17 bases between them. Germline V gives CDR1 SNHLY, CDR2 FYNNEI. The CDR3 extends over 13 amino acids. The CDR3 region has the DNA TGTGCCAGCAGGCGGGACCGGGAATTGTCCCTCCACTTT. This gives the protein CASRRDRELSLHF.

This rearrangement joins TRBV6-5 to TRBJ1-1, with TRBD1 matching over 9 bases. Looked up from germline, CDR1 is MNHEY and CDR2 is SVGAGI. The V gene end was trimmed by 6 bases and the J gene end by 8 bases; junction bases not matched to a gene: 7. This CDR3 spans 13 amino acids. The DNA of the CDR3 is TGTGCCAGCAGGAGGGGACAGGGCTTCGAAGCTTTCTTT. It yields the protein CASRRGQGFEAFF.

The chain carries TRBV27 and TRBJ2-7, with 14 nucleotides matching TRBD2. Germline CDR1 is MNHEY and CDR2 is SMNVEV (reference sequence). V dropped 6 bases and J dropped 2; count of bases not matched to a gene: 12. This CDR3 region has 18 residues. The CDR3 DNA reads TGTGCCAGCAGCCCCCACCCCGGGACTAGCGGGAGTACCTACGAGCAGTACTTC. Translated, it gives CASSPHPGTSGSTYEQYF.

This chain uses TRBV29-1 with TRBJ1-5; 7 nucleotides align to TRBD1. CDR3 length equals 12 residues. The V gene's germline CDR1 is SQVTM and CDR2 ANQGSEA. The V segment lost 4 bases and the J segment 4 bases; nucleotides outside the gene matches: 1. CDR3 coding DNA: TGCAGCGTTGGGGACAGAAATCAGCCCCAGCATTTT. This sequence encodes CSVGDRNQPQHF.

This clone occurred a few times. The rearrangement links TRBV5-4 to TRBJ1-6; TRBD1 matches 8 bases. Germline-derived CDR1 and CDR2 are SGHNT and YYREEE (reference sequence). The CDR3 covers 14 residues. V gave up 3 bases and J gave up 10 bases; unmatched junction bases: 6. Here the CDR3 reads CASSSGTGVSPLHF. The CDR3 DNA follows: TGTGCCAGCAGCTCCGGGACAGGTGTATCACCCCTCCACTTT.

The J gene is TRBJ1-5, the V gene TRBV12-5; tentative D call: TRBD1 (6 bases). Per the germline V gene, CDR1 is LGHNT and CDR2 is FRNRAP. Trimming left V 0 bases short and J 0 bases short, with 15 bases between. This CDR3 is 18 amino acids long. The CDR3 DNA sequence: TGTGCTAGTGGTTTGGTCGAGATCCGACAGGATAGCAATCAGCCCCAGCATTTT. Residues: CASGLVEIRQDSNQPQHF.

V usage is TRBV28 and J usage is TRBJ2-3, with no clear D. This CDR3 comprises 12 residues. V gave up 2 bases and J gave up 3 bases, with 3 bases separating them. Per the germline V gene, CDR1 is MDHEN and CDR2 is SYDVKM. CDR3: CASSLPTDTQYF. CDR3 nucleotide sequence: TGTGCCAGCAGTTTACCAACAGATACGCAGTATTTT.

This clone was seen only once. The rearrangement uses TRBV6-2 or TRBV6-3 and TRBJ2-2; 8 bases fit TRBD1. In germline, CDR1 is MNHEY, CDR2 SVGEGT. The CDR3 has 14 amino acids. Trimming at V came to 5 bases and at J to 6 bases, leaving 5 bases not matched to a gene. For the CDR3, the DNA is TGTGCCAGCAGTACCAGGACAGGGTCCGGGGAGCTGTTTTTT. It encodes CASSTRTGSGELFF.

The rearrangement uses TRBV24-1 and TRBJ2-1, with a weak D call TRBD1 (6 bases). Per the germline V gene, CDR1 is KGHDR and CDR2 is SFDVKD. The CDR3 length is 11 residues. V was pared by 7 bases and J by 6 bases, with 6 bases between. This CDR3 is CATRGGNEQFF. In nucleotides, the CDR3 is TGTGCCACCAGAGGGGGCAATGAGCAGTTCTTC.

The V gene is TRBV4-1, the J gene TRBJ1-4, with 7 bases that match TRBD1. Germline V gives CDR1 MGHRA, CDR2 YSYEKL. This CDR3 region has 20 residues. V lost 0 bases, J lost 0 bases, and 13 bases stayed unmatched. CDR3 DNA: TGCGCCAGCAGCCAAGATACGGCCTCCGAGACAGGGACAACTAATGAAAAACTGTTTTTT. Its translation is CASSQDTASETGTTNEKLFF.

This rearrangement joins TRBV2 to TRBJ1-3; maybe TRBD1 (6 bases). V gave up 5 bases and J gave up 0 bases, with 14 bases separating them. Germline lookup yields CDR1 SNHLY and CDR2 FYNNEI. The CDR3 sequence is 16 residues long. For the CDR3, the DNA is TGTGCCAGCAGTCCAAGGGGGACAAACTCTGGAAACACCATATATTTT. Its protein is CASSPRGTNSGNTIYF.

This clone was seen repeatedly, ten times or more. The chain has TRBV7-2 and TRBJ2-2, with D possibly matching TRBD2 (6 bases). The CDR3 is 17 residues long. Trimming took 10 bases from V and 1 from J, leaving 22 bases between them. CDR1 is SGHTA and CDR2 is FQGNSA in the germline V gene. CDR3 protein: CATTARGTGGNTGELFF. For the CDR3, the DNA is TGTGCCACCACCGCCCGAGGGACTGGAGGGAACACCGGGGAGCTGTTTTTT.

The chain uses TRBV5-4 and TRBJ1-2; weak D call: TRBD1 (6 bases). Per germline, CDR1 SGHNT and CDR2 YYREEE (reference sequence). This CDR3 is built from 13 residues. V was clipped by 1 base and J by 6 bases, with 10 bases between them. CDR3 in DNA: TGTGCCAGCAGCTTGCCAGGGGAAGATGGCTACACCTTC. Translated, it gives CASSLPGEDGYTF.

The rearrangement joins TRBV6-4 to TRBJ2-2; 10 nucleotides align to TRBD1. J lost 4 bases, V lost 4 bases, and 0 bases had no gene match. Germline V lookup: CDR1 MRHNA, CDR2 SNTAGT. The CDR3 loop spans 14 amino acids. CDR3 loop: CASSGTGGTGELFF. The CDR3 DNA is TGTGCCAGCAGTGGGACAGGGGGCACCGGGGAGCTGTTTTTT.

The rearrangement uses TRBV5-1 and TRBJ2-7, with 13 bases that match TRBD2. Germline CDR1 and CDR2: SGHRS and YFSETQ. This CDR3 has 15 residues. V lost 4 bases to trimming and J lost 4 bases; unmatched junction nucleotides: 5. The CDR3 here is CASSTSGGAGYEQYF. DNA for the CDR3: TGCGCCAGCAGCACTAGCGGGGGGGCCGGGTACGAGCAGTACTTC.

The CDR3: CASSQAGFTGELFF. The CDR3 region has the DNA TGTGCCAGCAGTCAGGCAGGGTTCACCGGGGAGCTGTTTTTT. V and J are TRBV6-5 and TRBJ2-2, with TRBD1 as a possible D gene (5 bases). Germline V gene data show CDR1 as MNHEY and CDR2 as SVGAGI. Trimming stripped 5 bases from V and 4 bases from J, with 11 bases between. The CDR3 is made up of 14 amino acids.

The chain recombines TRBV7-2 with TRBJ1-1, with no clear D. This CDR3 contains 13 residues. The germline V and J ends were trimmed by 0 bases and 8 bases, with 10 bases remaining between them. Germline V gene data show CDR1 as SGHTA and CDR2 as FQGNSA. The DNA of the CDR3 is TGTGCCAGCAGCTTAGCGTCTACCGGGGAAGCTTTCTTT. Encoded protein: CASSLASTGEAFF. The full variable domain, rest sourced from reference TRBV7-2 and TRBJ1-1, is GAGVSQSPSNKVTEKGKDVELRCDPISGHTALYWYRQSLGQGLEFLIYFQGNSAPDKSGLPSDRFSAERTGGSVSTLTIQRTQQEDSAVYLCASSLASTGEAFFGQGTRLTVV.